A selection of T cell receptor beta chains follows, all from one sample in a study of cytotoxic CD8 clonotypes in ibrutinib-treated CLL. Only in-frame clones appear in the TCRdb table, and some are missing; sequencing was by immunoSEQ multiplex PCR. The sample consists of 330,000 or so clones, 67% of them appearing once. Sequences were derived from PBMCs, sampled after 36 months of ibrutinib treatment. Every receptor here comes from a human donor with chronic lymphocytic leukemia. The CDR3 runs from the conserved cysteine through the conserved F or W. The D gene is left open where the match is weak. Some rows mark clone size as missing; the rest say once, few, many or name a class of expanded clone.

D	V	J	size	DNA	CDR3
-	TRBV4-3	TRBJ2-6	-	TGCGCCAGCAGCGCCTACAGGGCTCCCGGCTCTGGGGCCAACGTCCTGACTTTC	CASSAYRAPGSGANVLTF
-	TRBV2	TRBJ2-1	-	TGTGCCAGCAGTGAAGATAGTAGCAGGGGGGGTGAGCAGTTCTTC	CASSEDSSRGGEQFF
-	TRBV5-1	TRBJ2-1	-	TGCGCCAGCAGCTTGGTAGGTAGCAATGAGCAGTTCTTC	CASSLVGSNEQFF
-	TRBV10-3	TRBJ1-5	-	TGTGCCATCTCAGTGGGCAATCAGCCCCAGCATTTT	CAISVGNQPQHF
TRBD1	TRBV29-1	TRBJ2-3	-	TGCAGCGTATTAGACAGGGGCACAGATACGCAGTATTTT	CSVLDRGTDTQYF
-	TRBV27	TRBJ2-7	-	TGTGCCAGCAGTTCCCGAGGAGGGCCCTACGAGCAGTACTTC	CASSSRGGPYEQYF
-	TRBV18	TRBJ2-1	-	TGTGCCAGCTCACCACGAACTATCTACAATGAGCAGTTCTTC	CASSPRTIYNEQFF
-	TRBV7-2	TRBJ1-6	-	TGTGCCAGCAGCCGGGAGCTCCAGAGCTCCTATAATTCACCCCTCCACTTT	CASSRELQSSYNSPLHF
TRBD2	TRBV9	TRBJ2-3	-	TGTGCCAGCAGCGCCACCCCGGGGGGACTAATCACAGATACGCAGTATTTT	CASSATPGGLITDTQYF
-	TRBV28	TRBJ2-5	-	TGTGCCAGCAGTGAACCCCGGGACTTAGAAGAGACCCAGTACTTC	CASSEPRDLEETQYF
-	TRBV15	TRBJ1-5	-	TGTGCCACCAGAACTGGACTGAGTTATAGCAATCAGCCCCAGCATTTT	CATRTGLSYSNQPQHF
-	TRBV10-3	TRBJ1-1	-	TGTGCCATCAGTGTGGTCGGCACTGAAGCTTTCTTT	CAISVVGTEAFF
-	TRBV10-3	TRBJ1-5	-	TGTGCCATCAGTGAGTCCTGGACCGGACCACACAATCAGCCCCAGCATTTT	CAISESWTGPHNQPQHF
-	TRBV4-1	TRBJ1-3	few	TGCGCCAGCAGCCCTTTCATAGTAGACACCATATATTTT	CASSPFIVDTIYF
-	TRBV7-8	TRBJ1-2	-	TGTGCCAGCAGCCCTAGATGGTGGCTTTTGAACTATGGCTACACCTTC	CASSPRWWLLNYGYTF
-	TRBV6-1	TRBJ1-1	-	TGTGCCAGCACCCTCGGGGGGGGGAACACTGAAGCTTTCTTT	CASTLGGGNTEAFF
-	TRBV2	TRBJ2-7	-	TGTGCCAGCAGTGCAGGCCGAGTCTCCTACGAGCAGTACTTC	CASSAGRVSYEQYF
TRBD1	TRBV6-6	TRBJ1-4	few	TGTGCCAGCCGACAGGGTTTGGAAAAACTGTTTTTT	CASRQGLEKLFF
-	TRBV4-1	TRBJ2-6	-	TGCGCCAGCAGTTCGGCCGCACCCACCTCCTCTGGGGCCAACGTCCTGACTTTC	CASSSAAPTSSGANVLTF
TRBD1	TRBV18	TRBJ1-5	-	TGTGCCAGCTCACCACTCGGGACAGATTATAGCAATCAGCCCCAGCATTTT	CASSPLGTDYSNQPQHF
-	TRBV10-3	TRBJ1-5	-	TGTGCCATCAGTGAGAAGGTAGGGCTAAGCAATCAGCCCCAGCATTTT	CAISEKVGLSNQPQHF
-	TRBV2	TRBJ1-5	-	TGTGCCAGCAGAGCCTCCCATCAGCCCCAGCATTTT	CASRASHQPQHF
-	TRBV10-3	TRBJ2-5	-	TGTGCCATCAGTGAGGGGATTCAAGAGACCCAGTACTTC	CAISEGIQETQYF
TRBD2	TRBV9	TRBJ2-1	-	TGTGCCAGCAGCGTAGGAGGACTAGCGTTGTACAATGAGCAGTTCTTC	CASSVGGLALYNEQFF
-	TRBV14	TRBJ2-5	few	TGTGCCAGCAGCCAAGATCAGGCGGCTCAAGAGACCCAGTACTTC	CASSQDQAAQETQYF
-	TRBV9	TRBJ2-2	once	TGTGCCAGCAGCGTAGGACACGGGGCTAACACCGGGGAGCTGTTTTTT	CASSVGHGANTGELFF
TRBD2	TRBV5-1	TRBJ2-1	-	TGCGCCAGCAGCCTCGGGCTAGCGGGAGGGGTTGAGCAGTTCTTC	CASSLGLAGGVEQFF
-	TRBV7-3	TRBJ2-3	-	TGTGCCAGCAGCCTAAGGACAGATACGCAGTATTTT	CASSLRTDTQYF
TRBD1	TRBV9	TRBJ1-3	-	TGTGCCAGCAGCGCGACAGGGGGCGATACTGGAAACACCATATATTTT	CASSATGGDTGNTIYF
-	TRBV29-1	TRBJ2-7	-	TGCAGCGTTGAGGACAACTCCTACGAGCAGTACTTC	CSVEDNSYEQYF
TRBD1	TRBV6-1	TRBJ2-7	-	TGTGCCAGCAGGAGGGACAGAATCTACGAGCAGTACTTC	CASRRDRIYEQYF
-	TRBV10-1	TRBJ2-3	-	TGCGCCAGCAGTGCTAGCGATAGGGATACGCAGTATTTT	CASSASDRDTQYF
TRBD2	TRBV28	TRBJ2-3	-	TGTGCCAGCAGTTTGAGACAGCCGGGACTAGCCCCAGATACGCAGTATTTT	CASSLRQPGLAPDTQYF
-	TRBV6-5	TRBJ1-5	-	TGTGCCAGCCGTCGGCAGGAGCGTGGCGATCAGCCCCAGCATTTT	CASRRQERGDQPQHF
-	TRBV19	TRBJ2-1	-	TGTGCCAGCGGACGTTACAATGAGCAGTTCTTC	CASGRYNEQFF
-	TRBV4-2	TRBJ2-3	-	TGTGCCAGCAGCCAAGAGAGGATTAGATTGTATGATACGCAGTATTTT	CASSQERIRLYDTQYF
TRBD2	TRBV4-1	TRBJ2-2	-	TGCGCCAGCAGCCAAGTCCGGGGGACTACCTACACCGGGGAGCTGTTTTTT	CASSQVRGTTYTGELFF
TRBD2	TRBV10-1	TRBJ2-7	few	TGCGCCAGCAGTGGATCGGGACTAGCGGGGGGGCCCGAGCAGTACTTC	CASSGSGLAGGPEQYF
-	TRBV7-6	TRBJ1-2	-	TGTGCCAGCAGCTTAGCGGGCCGGGGATCTAACTATGGCTACACCTTC	CASSLAGRGSNYGYTF
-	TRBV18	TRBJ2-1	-	TGTGCCAGCTCACCACCGATGGGGGACGTGCAGTTCTTC	CASSPPMGDVQFF
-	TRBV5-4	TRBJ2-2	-	TGTGCCAGCAGTCAGGCCACCCACGGGGGATCCGGGGAGCTGTTTTTT	CASSQATHGGSGELFF
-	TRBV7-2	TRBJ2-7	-	TGTGCCAGCAGCCTATTCTCGGTGCAGTACTTC	CASSLFSVQYF
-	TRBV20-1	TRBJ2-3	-	TGCAGTGCCTATACTAGGGATACGCAGTATTTT	CSAYTRDTQYF
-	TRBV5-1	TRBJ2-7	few	TGCGCCAGCAGCCTTATAGAGGAAGAGCAGTACTTC	CASSLIEEEQYF
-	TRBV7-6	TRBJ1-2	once	TGTGCCAGCAGCTTAGATAGAGTGGCTTCGCCAGGGCGAGGCTATGGCTACACCTTC	CASSLDRVASPGRGYGYTF
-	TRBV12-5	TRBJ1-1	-	TGTGCTAGTGGTTTGTGGCAGGAGATTGAAGCTTTCTTT	CASGLWQEIEAFF
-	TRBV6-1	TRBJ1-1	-	TGTGCCAGCATCTTAGGCAGGGTCGTCACTGAAGCTTTCTTT	CASILGRVVTEAFF
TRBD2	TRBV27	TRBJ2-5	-	TGTGCCAGCAGATCCAATGGGCGGGGACTATCGCAAGAGACCCAGTACTTC	CASRSNGRGLSQETQYF
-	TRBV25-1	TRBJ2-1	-	TGTGCCAGCAGTGAACCCCGCCAGGTGGCGGGCAATGAGCAGTTCTTC	CASSEPRQVAGNEQFF
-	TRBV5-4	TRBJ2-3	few	TGTGCCAGCAGCCCGGCGTTGGGGACTCGCACAGATACGCAGTATTTT	CASSPALGTRTDTQYF
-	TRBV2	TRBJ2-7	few	TGTGCCACCACAGCAGGCCGTGTCTGGGGCGAGCAGTACTTC	CATTAGRVWGEQYF